This is a list of T cell receptor beta chains from one sample in a study of T cell changes during pregnancy in multiple sclerosis. Sequencing was performed with immunoSEQ multiplex PCR; in TCRdb, only in-frame clones are kept and a portion is missing. The sample lists 70,000 to 95,000 clones, just over 90% occurring once. The sample in question was peripheral blood, obtained in the second trimester of pregnancy. Source of these receptors: a female donor in good health, enrolled as a control in a pregnancy study. The conserved cysteine and the conserved F or W are not part of the CDR3 here. A row's size may be missing; if present it is once, few, many or a size class.

J gene | V gene | clone size | CDR3 protein
TRBJ2-2 | TRBV5-1 | NA | ASSPRLAGAPRNTGELF
TRBJ1-4 | TRBV7-9 | NA | ASSPGVSSEKLF
TRBJ1-5 | TRBV2 | NA | ASSEFRYSNQPQH
TRBJ1-6 | TRBV7-2 | NA | ASSLTQGSPLH
TRBJ2-7 | TRBV11-2 | NA | ASSYGQGSYEQY
TRBJ2-5 | TRBV11-2 | NA | ASSLDGTGTETQY
TRBJ2-7 | TRBV2 | NA | ASRGDRNSYEQY
TRBJ1-2 | TRBV7-2 | NA | ASSPDSANYGYT
TRBJ2-3 | TRBV6-4 | NA | ASSDSTSGGNTQY
TRBJ2-7 | TRBV15 | NA | ATRPGGWDEQY
TRBJ2-1 | TRBV21-1 | NA | ASSSAGGNEQF
TRBJ1-1 | TRBV19 | NA | ASSRGLGIQNTEAF
TRBJ1-3 | TRBV19 | NA | ASSPRRNTQGNPSGNTIY
TRBJ1-5 | TRBV13 | NA | ASSRGGGNQPQH
TRBJ2-7 | TRBV7-9 | NA | ASSFRDRVYEQY
TRBJ1-1 | TRBV6-5 | NA | AGKKVWGDTEAF
TRBJ1-1 | TRBV7-2 | NA | ASSLGGRSAEAF
TRBJ2-7 | TRBV7-2 | NA | ASSPGGEQY
TRBJ2-7 | TRBV27 | NA | ASSPTSGGIYEQY
TRBJ1-2 | TRBV7-3 | NA | ASSIDSRDNYGYT
TRBJ1-2 | TRBV19 | NA | ASSNWGDSGSYGYT
TRBJ2-3 | TRBV7-9 | NA | ASSLASGGAWDTDTQY
TRBJ1-2 | TRBV7-2 | NA | ASSPKGQGSGYT
TRBJ2-2 | TRBV11-3 | few | ASSSDSITGELF
TRBJ1-2 | TRBV11-1 | NA | ASSKFGTVSGYT
TRBJ2-3 | TRBV4-3 | NA | ASSQGLATDTQY
TRBJ2-7 | TRBV2 | NA | ASIGAWEQY
TRBJ1-2 | TRBV19 | few | ASSPNGGAGYGYT
TRBJ1-1 | TRBV2 | NA | ASSGSRGLAEAF
TRBJ2-1 | TRBV6-1 | NA | ASSEAGGNEQF
TRBJ2-2 | TRBV29-1 | once | SVRGQPTGELF
TRBJ1-6 | TRBV6-5 | NA | ASSYRTGFYNSPLH
TRBJ2-7 | TRBV30 | NA | AWNTGGLSEQY
TRBJ2-4 | TRBV2 | NA | ASSEARRGAKNIQY
TRBJ2-1 | TRBV19 | NA | ASSTLAGTRWF
TRBJ2-7 | TRBV7-9 | once | ASSLLVEQY
TRBJ1-2 | TRBV30 | NA | AWIEVGGPV
TRBJ2-3 | TRBV5-5 | NA | ASSFSLGRTTDTQY
TRBJ1-5 | TRBV30 | NA | AWSREGGQPQH
TRBJ1-2 | TRBV6-5 | NA | ASSWDWTVPYGYT
TRBJ1-4 | TRBV9 | NA | ASSGGGGDEKLF
TRBJ2-7 | TRBV30 | NA | AWGGAVYEQY